This T cell receptor (beta chain) appears in the sequencing data of a study of OX40 agonist ivuxolimab in advanced cancers. In the study overall: Patients undergoing dose escalation presented with hepatocellular carcinoma, melanoma, renal cell or head and neck cancer.

The CDR3 runs to 12 residues. Germline V CDR1 and CDR2: KGHSH, LQKENI. Trimming pared 5 bases from V and 5 bases from J, leaving 9 bases between. The study, taken as a whole, reports: In the 0.1-3.0 mg/kg groups, partial responders showed among the lowest expansion.

Some clones are missing from TCRdb's copy, which holds only in-frame ones; the method was immunoSEQ multiplex PCR. The top ten hold 2% to 2.5% of the sample, which has tens of thousands of clones, approximately 86% seen once. To note about this clone: Its target is not known.

This receptor was identified in an adult with an advanced solid tumor such as melanoma, head and neck, liver or kidney cancer. Material: CD4+ or CD8+ T cells sorted from blood, obtained in a trial of the OX40 agonist ivuxolimab. The chain joins TRBV18 to TRBJ1-1; TRBD1 is a possible D gene (5 bases). The CDR3 nucleotides are TGTGCCAGCTCAACGGGGGGAACTGAAGCTTTCTTT. It translates to CASSTGGTEAFF.